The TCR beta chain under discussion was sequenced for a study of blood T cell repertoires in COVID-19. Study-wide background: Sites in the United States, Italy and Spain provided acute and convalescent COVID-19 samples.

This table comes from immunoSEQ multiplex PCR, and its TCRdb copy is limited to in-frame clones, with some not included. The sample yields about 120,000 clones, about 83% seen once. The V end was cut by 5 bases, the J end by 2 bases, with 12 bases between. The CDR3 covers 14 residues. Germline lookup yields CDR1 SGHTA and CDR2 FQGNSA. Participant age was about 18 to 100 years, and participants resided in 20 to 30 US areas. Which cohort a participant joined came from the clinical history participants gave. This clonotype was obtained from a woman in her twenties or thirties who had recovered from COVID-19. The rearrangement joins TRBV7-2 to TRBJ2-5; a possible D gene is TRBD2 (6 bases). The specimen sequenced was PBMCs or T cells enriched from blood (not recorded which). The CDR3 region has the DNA TGTGCCAGCAGCGCCTCTAGCGTACAAGAGACCCAGTACTTC. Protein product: CASSASSVQETQYF.